Each of the 17 T cell receptor beta chains below was sequenced from the same sample in a study of Ad26.COV2.S vaccination and SARS-CoV-2 variants. Assay used: immunoSEQ multiplex PCR; TCRdb lists only in-frame clones, some missing. The sample consists of around 250,000 clones, roughly 89% of them appearing once. The treatment was: some 20 received Ad26.COV2.S at low or high dose, single or two shots; about 5 received placebo; per-sample allocation not given. The study sampled participants on day 63 after the first vaccine or placebo injection. The sample in question was peripheral blood, obtained in a trial of Ad26.COV2.S vaccine versus placebo. These receptors originate from a person between 18 and 59 years old who received the Ad26.COV2.S COVID-19 vaccine or a placebo.

This chain uses TRBV4-1 with TRBJ2-7; no clear D. The germline V gene encodes CDR1 MGHRA and CDR2 YSYEKL. Between the trimmed V and J ends, which lost 1 base and 0 bases, there was a span of 13 bases. The CDR3 sequence is 16 residues long. The CDR3 reads CASSQVGRASSYEQYF. DNA of the CDR3: TGCGCCAGCAGCCAAGTAGGACGCGCTAGCTCCTACGAGCAGTACTTC.

The V gene is TRBV30, the J gene TRBJ1-2; perhaps TRBD1 as D (5 bases). The CDR3 loop spans 13 amino acids. Germline V gene lookup returns CDR1 GTSNPN and CDR2 SVGIG (reference sequence). Deletions cut 0 bases from V and 2 bases from J, with 7 bases between. CDR3 sequence: CAWSVRANYGYTF. The CDR3 DNA reads TGTGCCTGGAGTGTCAGGGCCAACTATGGCTACACCTTC.

The chain has TRBV6-9 and TRBJ2-7; perhaps TRBD1 as D (6 bases). There are 14 residues in the CDR3. From germline, CDR1 is MNHGY and CDR2 SVAAGI. Trimming shortened V by 5 bases and J by 2 bases, and 13 bases separated the two germline ends. CDR3 loop: CASSRRDNPYEQYF. CDR3 coding DNA: TGTGCCAGCAGTCGCCGGGACAACCCCTACGAGCAGTACTTC.

The chain has TRBV5-1 and TRBJ2-1, with D perhaps given as TRBD1 or TRBD2 (5 bases each). With 4 bases removed from V and 1 base from J, the gap between germline ends came to 12 bases. Germline V lookup: CDR1 SGHRS, CDR2 YFSETQ. The length of the CDR3 is 15 residues. Here the CDR3 reads CASSPGTGSYNEQFF. Here the CDR3 DNA reads TGCGCCAGCAGCCCGGGGACGGGATCCTACAATGAGCAGTTCTTC.

The chain joins TRBV27 to TRBJ1-4; no definite D call. Deletions cut 2 bases from V and 3 bases from J, with 7 bases between. The CDR3 consists of 14 residues. The germline CDR1 and CDR2 sequences are MNHEY and SMNVEV (reference sequence). CDR3 protein: CASSLQASNEKLFF. CDR3 sequence (DNA): TGTGCCAGCAGTTTACAGGCTTCTAATGAAAAACTGTTTTTT.

The rearrangement uses TRBV27 and TRBJ2-2, with D unclear. Germline V lookup: CDR1 MNHEY, CDR2 SMNVEV (reference sequence). The CDR3 is made up of 13 amino acids. V was trimmed by 10 bases and J by 1 base, leaving 10 bases between them. The CDR3 sequence: CATGVLNTGELFF. The CDR3, as DNA: TGTGCCACCGGCGTCTTGAACACCGGGGAGCTGTTTTTT.

The chain carries TRBV27 and TRBJ2-3; 7 bases map to TRBD2. Germline CDR1 is MNHEY and CDR2 is SMNVEV (reference sequence). V dropped 0 bases and J dropped 4; count of bases not matched to a gene: 7. This CDR3 comprises 16 residues. CDR3 coding DNA: TGTGCCAGCAGTTTATCTTGGCGGGGGAAGGCAGATACGCAGTATTTT. Protein product: CASSLSWRGKADTQYF.

The V gene is TRBV30, the J gene TRBJ1-5; 12 bases fit TRBD1. The V gene end was trimmed by 2 bases and the J gene end by 5 bases; junction bases not matched to a gene: 4. The CDR3 is made up of 15 amino acids. CDR1 and CDR2 (germline): GTSNPN, SVGIG (reference sequence). The CDR3 coding sequence is TGTGCCTGGAGTTCCGGGACAGGGGGCGATCAGCCCCAGCATTTT. Its translation is CAWSSGTGGDQPQHF.

The chain joins TRBV5-5 to TRBJ1-5, with D possibly being TRBD1 (6 bases). This CDR3 spans 16 amino acids. V was shortened by 4 bases and J by 6 bases, with 20 bases between the two germline ends. Per germline, CDR1 SGHKS and CDR2 YYEKEE (reference sequence). The CDR3 nucleotides read TGTGCCAGCAGCCCTCAAGGGGGTAGGGTCGGTCAGCCCCAGCATTTT. Protein: CASSPQGGRVGQPQHF.

The J gene is TRBJ1-5, the V gene TRBV29-1; TRBD1 aligns across 7 bases. The CDR3 runs 15 residues. Germline values: CDR1 SQVTM, CDR2 ANQGSEA. With V trimmed by 0 bases and J by 4 bases, 6 bases remained unmatched. CDR3 amino acids: CSVEDGAGGNQPQHF. As DNA, the CDR3 is TGCAGCGTTGAAGATGGGGCAGGGGGTAATCAGCCCCAGCATTTT.

Only one count was recorded for this clone. The chain carries TRBV5-4 and TRBJ1-2; TRBD1 aligns across 10 bases. After removal of 4 bases from V and 4 bases from J, the junction contained 7 bases not matched to a gene. The CDR3 is made up of 15 amino acids. Germline V gives CDR1 SGHNT, CDR2 YYREEE (reference sequence). This CDR3 reads CASSKGTGVFYGYTF. CDR3 DNA: TGTGCCAGCAGCAAGGGGACAGGGGTGTTCTATGGCTACACCTTC.

The chain carries TRBV14 and TRBJ1-6, with 9 bases fitting TRBD1. Germline CDR1 SGHDN, CDR2 FVKESK. CDR3 size: 15 residues. Unmatched junction bases numbered 4, after V lost 1 base and J lost 9 bases. The CDR3 region has the DNA TGTGCCAGCAGCCAAGGGACAGGGGATAGTTCACCCCTCCACTTT. Its translation: CASSQGTGDSSPLHF.

This clone was detected only once. Mismatch with germline at one junction end may stem from a read error. This chain uses TRBV7-7 with TRBJ2-2; TRBD2 aligns across 8 bases. CDR3 length: 15 residues. Germline CDR1 is SSHAT and CDR2 is FNYEAQ (reference sequence). CDR3 region: CASSSTSGNTGELFF. In nucleotides, the CDR3 is TGTGCTAGCAGCTCTACTAGCGGGAACACCGGGGAGCTGTTTTTT.

In this sample, this clone turned up many times. The chain joins TRBV2 to TRBJ2-7; D perhaps matches TRBD1 (5 bases). The germline CDR1 and CDR2 sequences are SNHLY and FYNNEI. The CDR3 has 11 amino acids. V was cut by 8 bases and J by 4 bases, with 9 bases left in between. CDR3 sequence (DNA): TGTGCCAGCGGCAGGGAATACGAGCAGTACTTC. Translated, it gives CASGREYEQYF.

The chain links TRBV7-9 to TRBJ2-2; D is possibly TRBD1 (6 bases). The germline V gene encodes CDR1 SEHNR and CDR2 FQNEAQ (reference sequence). The CDR3 has 14 amino acids. The ends were cut back, 5 bases at V and 1 base at J, with 8 bases in the middle. As DNA, the CDR3 is TGTGCCAGCAGCCTGACAGGGAACACCGGGGAGCTGTTTTTT. Translation gives CASSLTGNTGELFF.

This clone was seen just once. This chain uses TRBV4-3 with TRBJ1-2; D not certain. This CDR3 has 14 amino acids. CDR1 and CDR2 from the germline V gene are LGHNA and YSLEER. The V end lost 4 bases, the J end lost 8 bases, and 17 bases lay between the germline ends. The CDR3 loop reads CASSPGSPAEGYTF. The CDR3 DNA follows: TGCGCCAGCAGCCCCGGGTCCCCGGCGGAAGGCTACACCTTC.

Written as DNA, the CDR3 is TGTGCCAGCAGGGGACTAGCGGGAGTGTATGGGGAGACCCAGTACTTC. It encodes CASRGLAGVYGETQYF. The chain recombines TRBV2 with TRBJ2-5; TRBD2 matches at 14 bases. CDR3 size: 16 residues. Per germline, CDR1 SNHLY and CDR2 FYNNEI. V dropped 6 bases and J dropped 5; count of bases not matched to a gene: 8.